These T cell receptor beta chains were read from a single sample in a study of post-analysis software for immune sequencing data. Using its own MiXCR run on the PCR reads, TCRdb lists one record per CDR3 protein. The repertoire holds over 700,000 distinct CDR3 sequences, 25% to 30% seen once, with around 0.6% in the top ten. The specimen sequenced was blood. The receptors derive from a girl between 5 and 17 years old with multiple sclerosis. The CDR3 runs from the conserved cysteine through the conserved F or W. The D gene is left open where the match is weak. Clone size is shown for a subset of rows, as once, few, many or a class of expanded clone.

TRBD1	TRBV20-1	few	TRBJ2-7	CSGTGRPYEQYF	TGCAGTGGGACAGGTAGACCCTACGAGCAGTACTTC
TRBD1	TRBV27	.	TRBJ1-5	CASSLQGAYQPQHF	TGTGCCAGCAGTTTACAGGGGGCCTATCAGCCCCAGCATTTT
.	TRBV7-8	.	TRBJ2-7	CASSLEAATTYEQYF	TGTGCCAGCAGCTTAGAGGCAGCGACAACCTACGAGCAGTACTTC
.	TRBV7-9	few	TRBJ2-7	CASIDGVGEQYF	TGTGCCAGCATAGACGGGGTTGGCGAGCAGTACTTC
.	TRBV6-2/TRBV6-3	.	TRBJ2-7	CASSYSIPYEYYEQYF	TGTGCCAGCAGTTACTCGATTCCCTATGAGTATTACGAGCAGTACTTC
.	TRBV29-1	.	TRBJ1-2	CSVDVSGGEGYTF	TGCAGCGTTGACGTCTCAGGTGGGGAGGGCTACACCTTC
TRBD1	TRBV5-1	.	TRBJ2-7	CASSHTTGTGGYEQYF	TGCGCCAGCAGCCACACGACCGGGACAGGGGGATACGAGCAGTACTTC
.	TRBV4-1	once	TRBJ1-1	CASSLDGEFAFF	TGCGCCAGCAGCCTCGACGGGGAGTTTGCTTTCTTT
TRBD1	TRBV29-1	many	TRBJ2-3	CSAGGLASDTQYF	TGCAGCGCAGGGGGTCTAGCTTCGGATACGCAGTATTTT
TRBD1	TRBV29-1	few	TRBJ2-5	CSVSTGLREQYF	TGCAGCGTTTCGACAGGGTTGAGGGAGCAGTACTTC
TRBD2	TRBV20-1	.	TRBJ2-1	CSASGDTSGYNEQFF	TGCAGTGCTAGCGGTGACACTAGCGGTTACAATGAGCAGTTCTTC
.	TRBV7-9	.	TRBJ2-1	CASSPLLTYNEQFF	TGTGCCAGCAGCCCACTCCTAACCTACAATGAGCAGTTCTTC
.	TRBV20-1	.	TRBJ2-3	CSAGGAYTQYF	TGCAGTGCTGGAGGAGCTTATACGCAGTATTTT
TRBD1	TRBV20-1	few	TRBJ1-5	CSARRDRGRRQPQHF	TGCAGTGCTAGACGGGACAGGGGAAGGAGACAGCCCCAGCATTTT
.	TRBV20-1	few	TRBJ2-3	CSAIPRSGTSTDTQYF	TGCAGTGCTATTCCCCGGTCAGGAACTAGCACAGATACGCAGTATTTT
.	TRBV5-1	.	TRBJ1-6	CASSRRDPRTWSPLHF	TGCGCCAGCAGCAGGCGGGACCCCCGAACGTGGTCACCCCTCCACTTT
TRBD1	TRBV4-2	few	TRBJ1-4	CASSQGGTGEKLFF	TGTGCCAGCAGCCAAGGAGGGACAGGTGAAAAACTGTTTTTT
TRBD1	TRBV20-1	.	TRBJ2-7	CSATEPGQNTYEQYF	TGCAGTGCTACCGAACCGGGACAGAATACTTACGAGCAGTACTTC
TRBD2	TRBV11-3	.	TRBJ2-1	CASSEGSSGRGNEQFF	TGTGCCAGCAGTGAGGGATCTAGCGGGAGGGGTAATGAGCAGTTCTTC
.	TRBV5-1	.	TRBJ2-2	CASSRKDPGELFF	TGCGCCAGCAGCCGCAAAGACCCCGGGGAGCTGTTTTTT
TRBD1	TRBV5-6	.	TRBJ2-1	CASSVVPRTGGAQQFF	TGTGCCAGCAGCGTGGTCCCTAGGACAGGGGGCGCGCAGCAGTTCTTC
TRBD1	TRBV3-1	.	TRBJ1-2	CASRNRGAYGYTF	TGTGCCAGCAGAAACAGGGGGGCATATGGCTACACCTTC
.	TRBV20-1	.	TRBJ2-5	CRVGGQETQYF	TGCAGAGTCGGGGGCCAAGAGACCCAGTACTTC
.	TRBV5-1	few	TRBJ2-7	CASSLQGPLDEQYF	TGCGCCAGCAGCTTACAGGGACCTCTAGACGAGCAGTACTTC
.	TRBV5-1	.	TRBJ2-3	CASSLGPTHTDTQYF	TGCGCCAGCAGCTTGGGACCCACACACACAGATACGCAGTATTTT
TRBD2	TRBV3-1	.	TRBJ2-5	CASSPFGLAGRSQETQYF	TGTGCCAGCAGCCCTTTCGGCCTAGCGGGGCGCAGCCAAGAGACCCAGTACTTC
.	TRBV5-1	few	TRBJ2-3	CASSPTAGSGGTDTQYF	TGCGCCAGCAGCCCTACCGCAGGGAGTGGCGGCACAGATACGCAGTATTTT
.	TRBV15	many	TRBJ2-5	CATSRDLLPQETQYF	TGTGCCACCAGCAGAGATCTACTACCTCAAGAGACCCAGTACTTC
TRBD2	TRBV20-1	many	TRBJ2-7	CSASAASGRYNEQYF	TGCAGTGCTTCCGCGGCTAGCGGGAGGTATAACGAGCAGTACTTC
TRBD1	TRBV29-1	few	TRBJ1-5	CSARLTGGHQPQHF	TGCAGCGCCCGATTAACAGGGGGCCATCAGCCCCAGCATTTT
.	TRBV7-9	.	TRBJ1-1	CASSLSNTLTEAFF	TGTGCCAGCAGCTTAAGTAACACCCTCACTGAAGCTTTCTTT
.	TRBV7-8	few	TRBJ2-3	CASTQAADTQYF	TGTGCCAGCACCCAAGCTGCAGATACGCAGTATTTT
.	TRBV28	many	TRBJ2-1	CASRLAGEQFF	TGTGCCAGCAGGCTCGCGGGGGAGCAGTTCTTC
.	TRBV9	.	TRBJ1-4	CASSVEGEKLFF	TGTGCCAGCAGCGTAGAAGGGGAAAAACTGTTTTTT
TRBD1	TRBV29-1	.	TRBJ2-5	CSVDGEGDSRTQYF	TGCAGCGTTGATGGCGAGGGGGACAGTCGGACCCAGTACTTC
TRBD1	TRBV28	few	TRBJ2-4	CASSLGTGVYF	TGTGCCAGCAGTTTAGGGACAGGGGTGTACTTC
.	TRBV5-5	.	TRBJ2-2	CASSFQGRTSYSNTGELFF	TGTGCCAGCAGCTTCCAGGGACGGACGTCTTATTCGAACACCGGGGAGCTGTTTTTT
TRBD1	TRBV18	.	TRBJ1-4	CASSPGQGRGEKLFF	TGTGCCAGCTCACCCGGACAGGGGCGAGGTGAAAAACTGTTTTTT
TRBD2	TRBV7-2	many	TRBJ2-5	CASSRTSGTQETQYF	TGTGCCAGCAGCAGGACTAGCGGAACGCAAGAGACCCAGTACTTC
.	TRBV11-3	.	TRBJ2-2	CASSPGPGLVGTGELFF	TGTGCCAGCAGCCCGGGACCGGGCCTCGTGGGCACCGGGGAGCTGTTTTTT
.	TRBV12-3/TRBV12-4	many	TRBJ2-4	CASSLGQGLAKNIQYF	TGTGCCAGCAGTTTAGGCCAGGGCTTAGCCAAAAACATTCAGTACTTC
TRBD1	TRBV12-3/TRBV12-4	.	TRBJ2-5	CASGAGQGETQYF	TGTGCCAGCGGCGCAGGACAGGGAGAGACCCAGTACTTC
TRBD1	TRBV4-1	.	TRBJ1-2	CAGSQEGGTSGYTF	TGCGCCGGCAGCCAAGAAGGGGGCACATCTGGCTACACCTTC
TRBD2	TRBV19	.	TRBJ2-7	CASRTSGSHEQYF	TGTGCCAGTAGGACTAGCGGGAGTCACGAGCAGTACTTC
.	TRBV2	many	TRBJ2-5	CAIHYQETQYF	TGTGCCATCCACTACCAAGAGACCCAGTACTTC
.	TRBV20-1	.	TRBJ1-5	CSASNQGPRSNQPQHF	TGCAGTGCTAGTAACCAGGGCCCACGAAGCAATCAGCCCCAGCATTTT
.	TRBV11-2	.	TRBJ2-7	CASSLDWGAYYEQYF	TGTGCCAGCAGTTTAGACTGGGGCGCCTACTACGAGCAGTACTTC
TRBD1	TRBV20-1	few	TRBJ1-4	CSARLNRGDGEKLFF	TGCAGTGCTAGACTTAACAGGGGCGATGGTGAAAAACTGTTTTTT
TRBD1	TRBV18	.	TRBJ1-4	CASSPRTGGSTNEKLFF	TGTGCCAGCTCACCACGGACAGGGGGTTCGACTAATGAAAAACTGTTTTTT
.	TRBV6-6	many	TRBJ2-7	CASSYSGDEQYF	TGTGCCAGCAGTTACTCCGGGGACGAGCAGTACTTC
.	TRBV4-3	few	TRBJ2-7	CASSQGIAGRSYEQYF	TGCGCCAGCAGCCAAGGTATCGCGGGACGGTCCTACGAGCAGTACTTC
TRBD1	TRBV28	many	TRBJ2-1	CASSLSDRVAYNEQFF	TGTGCCAGCAGTTTATCGGACAGGGTGGCCTACAATGAGCAGTTCTTC
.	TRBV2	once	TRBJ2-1	CASSALTSAYNEQFF	TGTGCCAGCAGTGCTTTGACTAGTGCCTACAATGAGCAGTTCTTC
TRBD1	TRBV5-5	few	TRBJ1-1	CASSSLTGGYTEAFF	TGTGCCAGCAGCTCGCTTACAGGGGGCTACACTGAAGCTTTCTTT
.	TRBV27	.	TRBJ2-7	CAAGIGYEQYF	TGTGCCGCAGGGATTGGGTACGAGCAGTACTTC
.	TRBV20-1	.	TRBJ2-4	CSAARVGGQNIQYF	TGCAGTGCCGCTAGGGTCGGGGGCCAAAACATTCAGTACTTC
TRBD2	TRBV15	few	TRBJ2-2	CATSSRLAGANTGELFF	TGTGCCACCAGCAGTAGACTAGCGGGTGCGAACACCGGGGAGCTGTTTTTT
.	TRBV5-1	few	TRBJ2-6	CASRSSSGANVLTF	TGCGCCAGCCGGTCGAGCTCTGGGGCCAACGTCCTGACTTTC
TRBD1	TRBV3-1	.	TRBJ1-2	CASSQARGQGYGYTF	TGTGCCAGCAGCCAAGCTAGGGGACAGGGATATGGCTACACCTTC